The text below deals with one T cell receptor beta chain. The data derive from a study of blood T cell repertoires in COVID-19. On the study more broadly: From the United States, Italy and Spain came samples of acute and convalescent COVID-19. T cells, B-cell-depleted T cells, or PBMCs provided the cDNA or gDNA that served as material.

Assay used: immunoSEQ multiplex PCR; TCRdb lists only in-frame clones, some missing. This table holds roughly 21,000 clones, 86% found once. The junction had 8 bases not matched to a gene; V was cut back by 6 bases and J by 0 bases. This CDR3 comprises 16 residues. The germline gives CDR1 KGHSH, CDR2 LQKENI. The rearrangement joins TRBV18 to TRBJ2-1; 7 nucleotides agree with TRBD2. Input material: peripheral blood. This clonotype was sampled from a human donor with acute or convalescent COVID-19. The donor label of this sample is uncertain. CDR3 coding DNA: TGTGCCAGCTCCCGGGGGAGGGCAAACTCCTACAATGAGCAGTTCTTC. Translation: CASSRGRANSYNEQFF.